This T cell receptor beta chain was observed in a study of metastatic and nonmetastatic thyroid tumors. Across the study: Repertoires from blood and tumor or nodule tissue of malignant and benign thyroid patients were compared. The study's findings and limits: For both blood and tumor, malignant thyroid tumors reportedly showed significantly higher TCR beta diversity than benign nodules did.

No treatment of any kind had been given to any patient before thyroid surgery. The junction had 13 bases not matched to a gene; V was cut back by 0 bases and J by 12 bases. Germline lookup yields CDR1 SGHNT and CDR2 YENEEA. The CDR3 has 15 residues. In the authors' workflow: Across clinicopathological groups, CDR3 differences served as the basis for building a distant-metastasis classifier for papillary thyroid cancer. TCRdb called clones again from the PCR reads with MiXCR. These V and J calls originate from TCRdb's pipeline instead of the authors' own analysis. There are roughly 20,000 clones in the sample; 30% to 40% occur only once, and 17% lies in the top ten. By frequency in the sample, this clone is medium-sized (0.01 to 0.1%). The antigen is undetermined.

The chain joins TRBV11-3 to TRBJ1-2; 7 bases match TRBD1. The origin of this receptor is a female donor with papillary thyroid cancer or a benign thyroid nodule (not recorded which). Some clones in this sample may be carry-over from other donors' samples. The sequencing input was tumor tissue. CDR3 region: CASSLDERQGTTHTF. In DNA form, the CDR3 reads TGTGCCAGCAGCTTAGATGAACGACAGGGTACCACCCACACCTTC.